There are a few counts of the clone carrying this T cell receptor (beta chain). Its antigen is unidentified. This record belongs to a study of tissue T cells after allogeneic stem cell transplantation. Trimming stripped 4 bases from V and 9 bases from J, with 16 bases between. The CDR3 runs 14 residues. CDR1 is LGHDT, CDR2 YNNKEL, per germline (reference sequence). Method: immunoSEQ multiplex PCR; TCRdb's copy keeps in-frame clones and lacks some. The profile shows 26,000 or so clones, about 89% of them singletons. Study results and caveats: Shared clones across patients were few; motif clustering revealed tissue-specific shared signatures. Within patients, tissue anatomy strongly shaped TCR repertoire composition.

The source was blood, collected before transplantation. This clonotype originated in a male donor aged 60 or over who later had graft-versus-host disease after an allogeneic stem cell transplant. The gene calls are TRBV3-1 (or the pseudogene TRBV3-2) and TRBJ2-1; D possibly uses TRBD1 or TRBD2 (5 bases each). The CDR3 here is CASSPSLGAGEQFF. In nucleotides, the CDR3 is TGTGCCAGCAGCCCCTCCCTCGGGGCGGGTGAGCAGTTCTTC.